This TCR beta chain stems from a study of T cell responses to AZD1222 COVID-19 vaccine. There are 15 residues in the CDR3. The V gene's germline CDR1 is KGHSH and CDR2 LQKENI. V gave up 4 bases and J gave up 1 base; unmatched junction bases: 6. Remarks on this clone: Its antigen is still unknown.

Here immunoSEQ multiplex PCR was the method, and the copy in TCRdb shows in-frame clones only, minus some. The table records approximately 110,000 clones, roughly 85% of them present only once. General study results and limits: After two AZD1222 doses, spike-specific TCR breadth and depth rose versus day 0.

J is TRBJ2-7 and V is TRBV18; 8 bases match TRBD1. This TCR came from an adult who received the AZD1222 COVID-19 vaccine. The sample consisted of peripheral blood, taken 28 days after the second AZD1222 dose. The CDR3 sequence is CASSLGQGQSYEQYF. The CDR3 DNA is TGTGCCAGCTCACTCGGACAGGGCCAGTCCTACGAGCAGTACTTC.